The 14 T cell receptor beta chains presented below share a single source sample, sequenced in a study of Tregs in tolerant kidney transplant recipients. No antigens are known for them. Repertoires were generated with immunoSEQ multiplex PCR, while TCRdb's copy carries only in-frame clones and drops some. Altogether 9,500 to 12,000 clones are present, under 95% being singletons, with the ten largest covering around 6%. This material consisted of Tregs from blood cultured with allogeneic cells, taken before the transplant. The receptors derive from a human patient who received a combined kidney and bone marrow transplant.

The CDR3 DNA reads TGTGCCAGCAGCTTAGCGGGACAGGGTACCTACGAGCAGTACTTC. It yields the protein CASSLAGQGTYEQYF. The gene calls are TRBV11-3 and TRBJ2-7; 9 nucleotides line up with TRBD1. The CDR3 spans 15 residues. The J segment lost 2 bases and the V segment lost 1 base, leaving 3 bases of the junction unmatched. CDR1 SGHNT and CDR2 YENEEA come from the germline V gene.

The V and J genes are TRBV7-9 and TRBJ1-4; 7 nucleotides agree with TRBD1. The germline CDR1 and CDR2 sequences are SEHNR and FQNEAQ (reference sequence). Trimming took 4 bases from V and 6 from J; bases not matched to a gene: 8. The CDR3 totals 15 residues. The DNA of the CDR3 is TGTGCCAGCAGCTCTTGGGACAGTTTTGATGAAAAACTGTTTTTT. Protein sequence: CASSSWDSFDEKLFF.

The V call is TRBV6-5, the J call TRBJ2-1, with 12 bases lining up with TRBD2. V shed 5 bases, J shed 7 bases, and the junction held 6 bases outside the gene matches. Germline V CDR1 and CDR2: MNHEY, SVGAGI. This CDR3 region has 15 residues. DNA for the CDR3: TGTGCCAGCAGTCTAGCGGGAGGGCCGTGGAATGAGCAGTTCTTC. This gives the protein CASSLAGGPWNEQFF.

The rearrangement links TRBV19 to TRBJ2-1; D remains unclear. Trimming removed 5 bases at V and 12 bases at J, with 11 bases between. From germline, CDR1 is LNHDA and CDR2 SQIVND (reference sequence). The CDR3 totals 11 residues. DNA for the CDR3: TGTGCCAGTAGTTACTCCGGACCGCAGTTCTTC. Amino acid sequence: CASSYSGPQFF.

The chain is built from TRBV28 and TRBJ2-5, with TRBD2 as a possible D gene (5 bases). Per the germline V gene, CDR1 is MDHEN and CDR2 is SYDVKM. This CDR3 is built from 17 residues. V was trimmed by 2 bases and J by 5 bases, leaving 21 bases between them. In DNA form, the CDR3 reads TGTGCCAGCAGTTTAAGCGGCGTAGCTAAAGAGTTGGAGACCCAGTACTTC. Its protein is CASSLSGVAKELETQYF.

V is TRBV4-3 and J is TRBJ2-1, with D tentatively TRBD1 (6 bases). The V gene's germline CDR1 is LGHNA and CDR2 YSLEER. This CDR3 has 14 residues. The V gene lost 3 bases and the J gene lost 0 bases, with 6 bases spanning the gap. The CDR3 region is CASSQGASYNEQFF. The DNA for the CDR3 is TGCGCCAGCAGCCAGGGGGCCTCCTACAATGAGCAGTTCTTC.

The rearrangement links TRBV19 to TRBJ2-1, with 7 bases aligning to TRBD2. The CDR3 is 12 amino acids. From germline, CDR1 is LNHDA and CDR2 SQIVND (reference sequence). Losses at the gene ends were 3 bases for V and 12 bases for J; bases not matched to a gene: 5. Here the CDR3 DNA reads TGTGCCAGTAGTATCCCGGGGGGTGGGCAGTTCTTC. Its translation is CASSIPGGGQFF.

Only one count was recorded for this clone. This chain connects TRBV10-3 to TRBJ1-2; TRBD1 is a possible D gene (5 bases). This CDR3 has 15 residues. Germline V gene lookup returns CDR1 ENHRY and CDR2 SYGVKD. V was shortened by 10 bases and J by 1 base, with 19 bases between the two germline ends. Written as DNA, the CDR3 is TGTGCCACCCATTCCGGGACCTCCTTTAACTATGGCTACACCTTC. This encodes CATHSGTSFNYGYTF.

The V and J genes are TRBV9 and TRBJ2-2; 14 bases are shared with TRBD2. The ends lost 0 bases at V and 8 bases at J; junction bases unmatched: 15. The CDR3 length is 20 residues. Per germline, CDR1 SGDLS and CDR2 YYNGEE. The CDR3 here is CASSVATRPGLAGVRGELFF. The CDR3 bases are TGTGCCAGCAGCGTAGCTACACGACCGGGACTAGCGGGAGTAAGAGGGGAGCTGTTTTTT.

The chain combines TRBV18 with TRBJ1-4, with TRBD1 as a possible D gene (6 bases). V lost 3 bases, J lost 2 bases, and 22 bases lay in between. In germline, CDR1 is KGHSH, CDR2 LQKENI. This CDR3 is built from 19 residues. The DNA of the CDR3 is TGTGCCAGCTCACCCTTCACCCGGGACCCCGGACAGACTAATGAAAAACTGTTTTTT. It codes for CASSPFTRDPGQTNEKLFF.

Only one count was recorded for this clone. The chain joins TRBV11-3 to TRBJ2-1; D is possibly TRBD2 (5 bases). The CDR3 runs 15 residues. Looked up from germline, CDR1 is SGHNT and CDR2 is YENEEA. Trimming stripped 7 bases from V and 4 bases from J, with 17 bases between. The CDR3 region has the DNA TGTGCCAGCATCGTTACAGCGGATCTGTACAATGAGCAGTTCTTC. Translated, it gives CASIVTADLYNEQFF.

The chain joins TRBV19 to TRBJ1-5; 8 bases are a match to TRBD1. The germline V gene encodes CDR1 LNHDA and CDR2 SQIVND (reference sequence). Trimming at V came to 5 bases and at J to 5 bases, leaving 5 bases not matched to a gene. The CDR3 extends over 14 amino acids. This CDR3 reads CASSPRGPHQPQHF. The CDR3 DNA sequence: TGTGCCAGTAGTCCCAGGGGGCCACATCAGCCCCAGCATTTT.

The V call is TRBV6-1, the J call TRBJ2-7; 8 bases line up with TRBD2. The CDR3 extends over 15 amino acids. Trimming cost V 7 bases and J 3 bases; bases outside gene matches: 11. In germline, CDR1 is MNHNS, CDR2 SASEGT. The CDR3 protein is CASMSGTSGNYEQYF. Here the CDR3 DNA reads TGTGCCAGCATGTCGGGCACTAGCGGTAACTACGAGCAGTACTTC.

Of note for this clone: At one end, the junction sequence differs from germline, possibly due to a read error. The chain uses TRBV5-1 and TRBJ2-7; TRBD1 matches at 8 bases. The V gene's germline CDR1 is SGHRS and CDR2 YFSETQ. This CDR3 has 14 residues. The CDR3: CASSLESPDRVRDF. In DNA, the CDR3 is TGCGCCAGCAGCTTGGAGTCCCCGGACAGGGTACGGGACTTC.